The 14 T cell receptor beta chains in this list originate from one sample, sequenced in a study of cytomegalovirus exposure and HLA in healthy donors. The data were produced by immunoSEQ multiplex PCR, yet TCRdb's version contains in-frame clones alone and is incomplete. The sample has 110,000 or so clones, about 82% seen once. The sample was PBMCs. The receptors were gathered from a man aged 18-30 years in good health and CMV-seronegative.

The chain links TRBV27 to TRBJ2-1; 7 bases map to TRBD1. The CDR3 covers 14 residues. Germline-derived CDR1 and CDR2 are MNHEY and SMNVEV (reference sequence). The junction had 8 bases not matched to a gene; V was cut back by 5 bases and J by 7 bases. The CDR3 sequence is CASSRWDSQNEQFF. The CDR3 DNA is TGTGCCAGCAGTCGGTGGGACAGCCAAAATGAGCAGTTCTTC.

The rearrangement joins TRBV6-1 to TRBJ1-3, with D uncertain. This CDR3 has 15 amino acids. Trimming shortened V by 5 bases and J by 4 bases, and 15 bases separated the two germline ends. Germline CDR1 reads MNHNS; CDR2 reads SASEGT. In DNA, the CDR3 is TGTGCCAGCAGTCCGAGACCAGCGACGGGAAACACCATATATTTT. As protein: CASSPRPATGNTIYF.

This clone was seen just once. The V and J genes are TRBV5-1 and TRBJ2-5, with D possibly being TRBD2 (7 bases). Germline CDR1 and CDR2: SGHRS and YFSETQ. There are 15 residues in the CDR3. Trimming removed 5 bases at V and 4 bases at J, with 18 bases between. The CDR3 protein is CASSFWGGSGETQYF. Written as DNA, the CDR3 is TGCGCCAGCAGTTTTTGGGGGGGCTCTGGAGAGACCCAGTACTTC.

The V and J genes are TRBV30 and TRBJ1-2; 8 bases align to TRBD1. The CDR3 consists of 17 residues. Per germline, CDR1 GTSNPN and CDR2 SVGIG (reference sequence). V was pared by 0 bases and J by 2 bases, with 11 bases of the junction left unmatched. The CDR3 reads CAWSVLGTGNPNYGYTF. In DNA form, the CDR3 reads TGTGCCTGGAGTGTACTAGGGACAGGCAATCCCAACTATGGCTACACCTTC.

The V gene is TRBV29-1, the J gene TRBJ2-7; 11 bases align to TRBD2. This CDR3 has 14 residues. Trimming cost V 6 bases and J 5 bases; bases outside gene matches: 9. Germline V lookup: CDR1 SQVTM, CDR2 ANQGSEA. Written as DNA, the CDR3 is TGCAGCGTAACCCTAGCGGGAGGATTGGACGAGCAGTACTTC. This gives the protein CSVTLAGGLDEQYF.

The rearrangement links TRBV5-4 to TRBJ2-4; D is uncertain. Looked up from germline, CDR1 is SGHNT and CDR2 is YYREEE (reference sequence). The CDR3 contains 17 residues. Trimming took off 4 bases at V and 1 base at J, with 18 bases between the two ends. The CDR3 protein is CASSHDTLADAKNIQYF. In DNA form, the CDR3 reads TGTGCCAGCAGCCATGACACCCTCGCCGACGCCAAAAACATTCAGTACTTC.

The rearrangement uses TRBV10-3 and TRBJ1-1; D unclear. The CDR3 is 14 residues long. Germline V gene sequence: CDR1 ENHRY, CDR2 SYGVKD. The V end lost 7 bases, the J end lost 3 bases, and 15 bases lay between the germline ends. The chain's CDR3 is CAIIGDGIYTEAFF. CDR3 bases: TGTGCCATCATCGGAGACGGCATTTACACTGAAGCTTTCTTT.

This chain joins TRBV5-4 and TRBJ2-3; 8 positions agree with TRBD2. V shed 0 bases, J shed 0 bases, and the junction held 6 bases outside the gene matches. CDR1 and CDR2 from the germline V gene are SGHNT and YYREEE (reference sequence). The CDR3 sequence is 17 residues long. The CDR3 DNA follows: TGTGCCAGCAGCTTGGGTATAGCGGGAAAGAGCACAGATACGCAGTATTTT. Amino acid sequence: CASSLGIAGKSTDTQYF.

This rearrangement joins TRBV2 to TRBJ2-6; 7 bases are a match to TRBD1. The CDR3 contains 18 residues. The V gene end was trimmed by 4 bases and the J gene end by 3 bases; junction bases not matched to a gene: 12. The germline gives CDR1 SNHLY, CDR2 FYNNEI. The CDR3 DNA sequence: TGTGCCAGCAGTGCGGCAGGGGGTGGTCTAGGTGGGGCCAACGTCCTGACTTTC. Amino acids: CASSAAGGGLGGANVLTF.

As regards this clone: Other nucleotide sequences in the sample specify the same CDR3. The chain is built from TRBV30 and TRBJ2-3, with 9 bases identical to TRBD2. The CDR3 has 14 residues. V was pared by 3 bases and J by 0 bases, with 1 base of the junction left unmatched. The V gene's germline CDR1 is GTSNPN and CDR2 SVGIG (reference sequence). The CDR3 DNA reads as TGTGCCTGGAGGCTAGCGGGGAGCACAGATACGCAGTATTTT. Translated: CAWRLAGSTDTQYF.

The rearrangement uses TRBV29-1 and TRBJ2-1, with D possibly being TRBD2 (5 bases). Germline V gene data show CDR1 as SQVTM and CDR2 as ANQGSEA. With 6 bases removed from V and 6 bases from J, the gap between germline ends came to 9 bases. The CDR3 runs 11 residues. The CDR3 nucleotides read TGCAGCGTAGGACTGGGCAATGAGCAGTTCTTC. Translation: CSVGLGNEQFF.

This chain links TRBV27 with TRBJ2-7; TRBD2 matches 7 bases. V was clipped by 3 bases and J by 5 bases; unmatched bases: 4. CDR1 is MNHEY and CDR2 is SMNVEV in the germline V gene (reference sequence). This CDR3 comprises 13 residues. The DNA for the CDR3 is TGTGCCAGCAGTTTGACTAGCATCCACGAGCAGTACTTC. Its protein product is CASSLTSIHEQYF.

This clone was counted a few times. J is TRBJ2-3 and V is TRBV6-4; D may be TRBD2 (5 bases). The CDR3 totals 14 residues. Germline CDR1 reads MRHNA; CDR2 reads SNTAGT. The V gene lost 0 bases and the J gene lost 1 base, with 5 bases spanning the gap. The DNA of the CDR3 is TGTGCCAGCAGTGACTCCGGGGGCACAGATACGCAGTATTTT. It specifies CASSDSGGTDTQYF.

This chain uses TRBV5-1 with TRBJ2-7; TRBD1 is a possible D gene (6 bases). There are 13 residues in the CDR3. Germline CDR1 is SGHRS and CDR2 is YFSETQ. V gave up 4 bases and J gave up 1 base, with 9 bases separating them. CDR3 coding DNA: TGCGCCAGCAGCGGGCAGGGGTCCTACGAGCAGTACTTC. It codes for CASSGQGSYEQYF.